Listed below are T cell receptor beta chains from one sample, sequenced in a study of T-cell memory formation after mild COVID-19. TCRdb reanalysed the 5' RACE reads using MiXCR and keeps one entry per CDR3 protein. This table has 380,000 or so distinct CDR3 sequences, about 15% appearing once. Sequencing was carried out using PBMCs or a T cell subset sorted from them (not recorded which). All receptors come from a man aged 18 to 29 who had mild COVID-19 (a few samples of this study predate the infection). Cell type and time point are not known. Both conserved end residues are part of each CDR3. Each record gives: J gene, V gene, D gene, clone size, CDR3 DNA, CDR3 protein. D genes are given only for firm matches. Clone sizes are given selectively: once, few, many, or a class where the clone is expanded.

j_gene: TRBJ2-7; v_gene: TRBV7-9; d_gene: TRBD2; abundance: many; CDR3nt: TGTGCCAGCAGCTTACCCGCCGAGCGGGGGAACGAGCAGTACTTC; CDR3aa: CASSLPAERGNEQYF
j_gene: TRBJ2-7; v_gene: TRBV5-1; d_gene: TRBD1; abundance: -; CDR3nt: TGCGCCAGCAGCCGCTGGGACAGGGAGTACGAGCAGTACTTC; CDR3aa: CASSRWDREYEQYF
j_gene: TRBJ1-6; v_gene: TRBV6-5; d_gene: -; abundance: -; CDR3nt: TGTGCCAGCAGAATCGACAGCCATAATTCACCCCTCCACTTT; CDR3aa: CASRIDSHNSPLHF
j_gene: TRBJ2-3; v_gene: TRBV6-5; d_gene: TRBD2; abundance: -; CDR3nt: TGTGCCAGCAGTAAGCGGGGTAGCACAGATACGCAGTATTTT; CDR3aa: CASSKRGSTDTQYF
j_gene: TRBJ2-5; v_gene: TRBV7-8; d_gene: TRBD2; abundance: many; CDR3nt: TGTGCCAGCAGCTCGGAGCGGGGGGGCCTCCGAGAGACCCAGTACTTC; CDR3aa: CASSSERGGLRETQYF
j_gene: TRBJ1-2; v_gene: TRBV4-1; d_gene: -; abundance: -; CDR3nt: TGCGCCAGCAGCCCCGGCCTCACCGGGGACTATGGCTACACCTTC; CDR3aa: CASSPGLTGDYGYTF
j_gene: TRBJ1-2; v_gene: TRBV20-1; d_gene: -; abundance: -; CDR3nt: TGCAGTGCTCAGCCCCAGCAGGGGAGGTCCTATGGCTACACCTTC; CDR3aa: CSAQPQQGRSYGYTF
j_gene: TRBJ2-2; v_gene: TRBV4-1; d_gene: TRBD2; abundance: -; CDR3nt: TGCGCCAGCAGCCACCCCGCGGGGGGGCGACGCACCGGGGAGCTGTTTTTT; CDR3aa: CASSHPAGGRRTGELFF
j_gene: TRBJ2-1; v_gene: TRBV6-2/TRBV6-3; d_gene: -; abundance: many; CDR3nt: TGTGCCAGCCGCTCCCGGGGGGCCCCCGTCCATGAGCAGTTCTTC; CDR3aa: CASRSRGAPVHEQFF
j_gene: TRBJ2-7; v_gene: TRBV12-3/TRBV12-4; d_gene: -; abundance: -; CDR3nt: TGTGCCAGCAGTTCCTGGGGCGGGGTTAGCTCCTACGAGCAGTACTTC; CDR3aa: CASSSWGGVSSYEQYF
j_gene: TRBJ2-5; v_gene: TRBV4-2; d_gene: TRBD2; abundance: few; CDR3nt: TGTGCCAGCAGCCACTACGGGGGGGCAGCTGAGACCCAGTACTTC; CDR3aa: CASSHYGGAAETQYF
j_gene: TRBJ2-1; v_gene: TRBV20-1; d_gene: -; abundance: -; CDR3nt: TGCAGTGCTAGTACTGAAGGCTCCTACAATGAGCAGTTCTTC; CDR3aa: CSASTEGSYNEQFF
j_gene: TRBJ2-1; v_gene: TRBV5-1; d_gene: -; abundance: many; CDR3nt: TGCGCCAGCAGCTTGCTGGGCGGACCCCCGCTTAATGAGCAGTTCTTC; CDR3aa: CASSLLGGPPLNEQFF
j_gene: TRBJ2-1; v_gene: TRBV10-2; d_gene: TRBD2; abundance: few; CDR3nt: TGCGCCAGCAGGATAGCGGGATACAATGAGCAGTTCTTC; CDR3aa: CASRIAGYNEQFF
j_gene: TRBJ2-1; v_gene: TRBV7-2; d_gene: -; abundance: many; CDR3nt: TGTGCCAGCAGCAAAATCGGGGCCCCGTACAATGAGCAGTTCTTC; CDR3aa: CASSKIGAPYNEQFF
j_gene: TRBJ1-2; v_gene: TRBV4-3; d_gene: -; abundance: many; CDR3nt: TGCGCCAGCAGCCAAGCCTCTGGACAGACTAACTATGGCTACACCTTC; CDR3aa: CASSQASGQTNYGYTF